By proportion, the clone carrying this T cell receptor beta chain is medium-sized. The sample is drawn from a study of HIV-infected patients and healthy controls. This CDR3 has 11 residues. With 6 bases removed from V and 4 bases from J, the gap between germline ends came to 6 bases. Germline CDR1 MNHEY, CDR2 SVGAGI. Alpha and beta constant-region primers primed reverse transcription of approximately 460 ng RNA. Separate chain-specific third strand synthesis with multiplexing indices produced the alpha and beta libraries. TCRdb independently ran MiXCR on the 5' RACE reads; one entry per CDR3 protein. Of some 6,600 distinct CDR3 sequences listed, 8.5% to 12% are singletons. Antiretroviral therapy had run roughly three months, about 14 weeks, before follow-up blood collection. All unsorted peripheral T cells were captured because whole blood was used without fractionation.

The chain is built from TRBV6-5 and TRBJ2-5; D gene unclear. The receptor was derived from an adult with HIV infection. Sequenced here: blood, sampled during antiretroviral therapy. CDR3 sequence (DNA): TGTGCCAGCAGGCTCGGAGAGACCCAGTACTTC. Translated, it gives CASRLGETQYF.